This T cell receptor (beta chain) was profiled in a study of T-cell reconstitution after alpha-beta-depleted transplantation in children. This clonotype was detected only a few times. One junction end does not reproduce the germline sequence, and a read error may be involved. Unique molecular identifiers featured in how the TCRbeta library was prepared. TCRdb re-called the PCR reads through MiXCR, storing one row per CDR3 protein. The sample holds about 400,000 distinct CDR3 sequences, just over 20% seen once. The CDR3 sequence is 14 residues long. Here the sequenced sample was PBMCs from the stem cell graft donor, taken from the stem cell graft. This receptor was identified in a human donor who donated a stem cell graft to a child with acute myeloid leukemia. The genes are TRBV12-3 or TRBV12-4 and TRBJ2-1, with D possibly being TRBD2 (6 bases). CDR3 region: CASSLADSGNEQFF. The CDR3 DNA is TGTGCTAGCAGTTTAGCGGATTCTGGGAATGAGCAGTTCTTC.